This T cell receptor beta chain emerged from a study of T cells after yellow fever vaccination. General study findings and limits: Of the clonotypes, a small share occurred in both CD4 and CD8 compartments.

TCRdb recomputed calls from the 5' RACE reads with MiXCR, one row per CDR3 protein. The sample carries 70,000 or so distinct CDR3 sequences, roughly 7% recorded once. This CDR3 is built from 16 residues. V lost 1 base and J 1 base, leaving 11 bases between the germline ends. CDR1 is SEHNR and CDR2 is FQNEAQ in the germline V gene (reference sequence). On this clonotype: The antigen is undetermined.

The J gene is TRBJ2-1, the V gene TRBV7-9, with TRBD2 as a possible D gene (5 bases). The receptor was isolated from a man younger than 35 who received the YFV17D yellow fever vaccine. This material consisted of CD8+ T cells sorted from PBMCs, taken more than 8 days after the first yellow fever vaccination. Here the CDR3 DNA reads TGTGCCAGCAGCTTAGTGGGTGAGGGTTCCTACAATGAGCAGTTCTTC. Protein: CASSLVGEGSYNEQFF.